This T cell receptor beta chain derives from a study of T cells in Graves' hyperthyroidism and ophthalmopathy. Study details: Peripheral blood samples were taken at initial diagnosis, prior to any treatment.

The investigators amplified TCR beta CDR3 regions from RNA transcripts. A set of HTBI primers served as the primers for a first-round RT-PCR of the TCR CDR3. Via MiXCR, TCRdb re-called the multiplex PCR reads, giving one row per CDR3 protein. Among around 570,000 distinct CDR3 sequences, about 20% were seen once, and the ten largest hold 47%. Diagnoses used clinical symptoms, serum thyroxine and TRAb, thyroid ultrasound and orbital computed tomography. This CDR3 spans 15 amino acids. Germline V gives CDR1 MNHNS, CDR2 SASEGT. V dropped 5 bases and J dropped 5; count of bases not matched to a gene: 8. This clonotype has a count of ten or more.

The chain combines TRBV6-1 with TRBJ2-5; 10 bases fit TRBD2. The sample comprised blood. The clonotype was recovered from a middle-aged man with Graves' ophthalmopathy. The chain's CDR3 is CASSFTGTSVETQYF. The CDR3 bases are TGTGCCAGCAGTTTCACCGGGACTAGCGTGGAGACCCAGTACTTC.